There are a few counts of the clone carrying this T cell receptor beta chain. This sample is part of a study of blood T cells in healthy people across ages. The authors ran a second PCR of 7 to 11 cycles using a sample-barcoded 5' primer and a J-beta primer mix. Every cDNA was tagged by a template-switch adaptor with 12 random nucleotides. TCRdb reanalysed the 5' RACE reads using MiXCR and keeps one entry per CDR3 protein. Of around 1.5 million distinct CDR3 sequences in the sample, approximately 63% were seen once. The CDR3 runs to 13 residues. With 3 bases clipped from V and 4 bases from J, the junction kept 3 bases outside the gene matches. CDR1 is SGHRS and CDR2 is YFSETQ in the germline V gene.

The sequence came from a man aged 18 to 29 in good health. The chain employs TRBV5-1 and TRBJ1-2; the match to TRBD1 covers 7 bases. Sequenced: blood. CDR3 DNA: TGCGCCAGCAGCTCGACAGGGCTCTATGGCTACACCTTC. Protein: CASSSTGLYGYTF. The full variable domain, its missing parts supplied by reference TRBV5-1 and TRBJ1-2, is KAGVTQTPRYLIKTRGQQVTLSCSPISGHRSVSWYQQTPGQGLQFLFEYFSETQRNKGNFPGRFSGRQFSNSRSEMNVSTLELGDSALYLCASSSTGLYGYTFGSGTRLTVV.